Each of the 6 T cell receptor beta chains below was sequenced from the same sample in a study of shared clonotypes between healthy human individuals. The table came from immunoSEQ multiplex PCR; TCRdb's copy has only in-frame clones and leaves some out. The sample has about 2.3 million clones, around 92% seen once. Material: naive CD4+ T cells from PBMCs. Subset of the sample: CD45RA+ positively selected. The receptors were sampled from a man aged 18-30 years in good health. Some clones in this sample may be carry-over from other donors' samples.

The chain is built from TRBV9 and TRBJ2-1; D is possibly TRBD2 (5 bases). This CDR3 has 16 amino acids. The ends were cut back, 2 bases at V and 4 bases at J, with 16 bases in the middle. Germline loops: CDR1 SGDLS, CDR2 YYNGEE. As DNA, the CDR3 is TGTGCCAGCAGCGTCCTCGATCTAGCCGGATACAATGAGCAGTTCTTC. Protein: CASSVLDLAGYNEQFF.

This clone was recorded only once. CDR3 DNA sequence: TGTGCCAGCAGTTTGTCCCCAGCGGGACGAGCTCACGAGCAGTACTTC. As protein: CASSLSPAGRAHEQYF. The chain carries TRBV28 and TRBJ2-7, with 7 bases identical to TRBD2. This CDR3 has 16 residues. Germline V gene sequence: CDR1 MDHEN, CDR2 SYDVKM. With 3 bases clipped from V and 5 bases from J, the junction kept 13 bases outside the gene matches.

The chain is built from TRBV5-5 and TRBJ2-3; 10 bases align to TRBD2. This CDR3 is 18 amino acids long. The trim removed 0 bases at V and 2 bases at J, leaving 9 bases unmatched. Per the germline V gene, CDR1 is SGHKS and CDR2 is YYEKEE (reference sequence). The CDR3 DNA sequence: TGTGCCAGCAGCTTGGTGGGACTAGCGCCAATCAACACAGATACGCAGTATTTT. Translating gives CASSLVGLAPINTDTQYF.

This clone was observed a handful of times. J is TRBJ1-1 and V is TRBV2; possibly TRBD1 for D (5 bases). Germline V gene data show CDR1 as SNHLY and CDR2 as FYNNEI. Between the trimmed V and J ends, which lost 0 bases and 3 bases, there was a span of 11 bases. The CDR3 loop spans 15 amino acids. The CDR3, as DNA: TGTGCCAGCAGTGAAGCCCGGGCCAGGGACACTGAAGCTTTCTTT. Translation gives CASSEARARDTEAFF. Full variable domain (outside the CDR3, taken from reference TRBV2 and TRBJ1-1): EPEVTQTPSHQVTQMGQEVILRCVPISNHLYFYWYRQILGQKVEFLVSFYNNEISEKSEIFDDQFSVERPDGSNFTLKIRSTKLEDSAMYFCASSEARARDTEAFFGQGTRLTVV.

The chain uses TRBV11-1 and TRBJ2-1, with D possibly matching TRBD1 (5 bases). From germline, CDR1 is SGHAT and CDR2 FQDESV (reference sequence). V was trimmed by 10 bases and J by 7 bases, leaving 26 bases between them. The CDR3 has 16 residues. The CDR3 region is CAIKPKGAGAFNEQFF. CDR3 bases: TGTGCCATTAAACCCAAAGGGGCAGGAGCGTTTAATGAGCAGTTCTTC.

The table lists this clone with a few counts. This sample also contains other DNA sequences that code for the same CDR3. This CDR3 reads CSVVSGANVLTF. Here the CDR3 DNA reads TGCAGCGTTGTAAGTGGGGCCAACGTCCTGACTTTC. The chain recombines TRBV29-1 with TRBJ2-6; D call uncertain. Germline loops: CDR1 SQVTM, CDR2 ANQGSEA. The CDR3 length is 12 residues. Deletions cut 4 bases from V and 3 bases from J, with 4 bases between.